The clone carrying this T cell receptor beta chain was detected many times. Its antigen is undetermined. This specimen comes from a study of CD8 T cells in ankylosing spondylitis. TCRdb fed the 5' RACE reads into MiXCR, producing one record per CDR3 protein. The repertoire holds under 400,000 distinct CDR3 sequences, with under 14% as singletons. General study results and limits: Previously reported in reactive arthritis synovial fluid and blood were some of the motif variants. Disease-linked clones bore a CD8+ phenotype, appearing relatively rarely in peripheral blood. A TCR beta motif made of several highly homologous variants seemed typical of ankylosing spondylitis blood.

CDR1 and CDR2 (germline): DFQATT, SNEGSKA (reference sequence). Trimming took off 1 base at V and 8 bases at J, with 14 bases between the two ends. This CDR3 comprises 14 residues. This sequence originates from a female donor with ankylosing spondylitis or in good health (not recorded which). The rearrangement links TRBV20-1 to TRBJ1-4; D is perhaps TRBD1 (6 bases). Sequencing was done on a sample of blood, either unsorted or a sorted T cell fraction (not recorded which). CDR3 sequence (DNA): TGCAGTGCTAGAGCTCCAGGGGTTTTGGAAAAACTGTTTTTT. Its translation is CSARAPGVLEKLFF.